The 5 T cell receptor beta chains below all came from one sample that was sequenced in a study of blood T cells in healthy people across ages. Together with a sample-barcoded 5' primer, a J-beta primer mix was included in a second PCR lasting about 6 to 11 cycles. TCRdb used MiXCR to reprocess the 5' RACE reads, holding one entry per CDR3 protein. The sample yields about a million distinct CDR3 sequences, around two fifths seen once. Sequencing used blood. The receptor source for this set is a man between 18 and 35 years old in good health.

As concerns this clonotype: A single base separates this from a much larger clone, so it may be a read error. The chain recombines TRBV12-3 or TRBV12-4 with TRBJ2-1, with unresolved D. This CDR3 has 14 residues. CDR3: CASSLGPSCNEQFF. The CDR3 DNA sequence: TGTGCCAGCAGTTTAGGACCATCCTGCAATGAGCAGTTCTTC.

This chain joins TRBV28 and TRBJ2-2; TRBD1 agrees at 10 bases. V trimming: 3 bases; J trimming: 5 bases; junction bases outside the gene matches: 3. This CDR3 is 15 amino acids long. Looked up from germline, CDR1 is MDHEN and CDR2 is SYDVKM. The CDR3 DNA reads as TGTGCCAGCAGTTTCCGGGACAGGGGTACCGGGGAGCTGTTTTTT. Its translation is CASSFRDRGTGELFF.

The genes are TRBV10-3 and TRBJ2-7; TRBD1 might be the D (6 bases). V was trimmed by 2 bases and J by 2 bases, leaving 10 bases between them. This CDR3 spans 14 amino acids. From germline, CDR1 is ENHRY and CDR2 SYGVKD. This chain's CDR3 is CAISEGTTPYEQYF. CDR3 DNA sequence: TGTGCCATCAGTGAGGGGACAACACCCTACGAGCAGTACTTC.

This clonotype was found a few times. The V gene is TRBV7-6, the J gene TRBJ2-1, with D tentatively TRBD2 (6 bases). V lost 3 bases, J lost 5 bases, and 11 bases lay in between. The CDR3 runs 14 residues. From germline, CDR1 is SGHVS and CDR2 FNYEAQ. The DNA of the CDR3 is TGTGCCAGCAGCTTTGCGGGCGGGGACAATGAGCAGTTCTTC. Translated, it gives CASSFAGGDNEQFF.

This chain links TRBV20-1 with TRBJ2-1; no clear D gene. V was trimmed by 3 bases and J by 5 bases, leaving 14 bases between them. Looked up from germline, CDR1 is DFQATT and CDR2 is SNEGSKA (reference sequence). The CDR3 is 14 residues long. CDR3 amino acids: CSASLGFKDNEQFF. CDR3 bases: TGCAGTGCTAGTCTGGGGTTCAAAGACAATGAGCAGTTCTTC.